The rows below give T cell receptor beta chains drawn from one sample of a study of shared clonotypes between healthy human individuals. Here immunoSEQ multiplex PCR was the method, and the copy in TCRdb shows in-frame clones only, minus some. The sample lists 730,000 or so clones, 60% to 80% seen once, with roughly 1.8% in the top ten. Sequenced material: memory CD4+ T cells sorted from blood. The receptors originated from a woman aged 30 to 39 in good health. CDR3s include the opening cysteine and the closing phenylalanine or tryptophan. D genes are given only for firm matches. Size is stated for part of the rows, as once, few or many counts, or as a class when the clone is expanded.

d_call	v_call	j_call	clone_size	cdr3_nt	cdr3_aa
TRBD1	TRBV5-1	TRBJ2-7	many	TGCGCCAGCAGCGACAGGACAGGGGGCGATTTCGAGCAGTACTTC	CASSDRTGGDFEQYF
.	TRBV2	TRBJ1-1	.	TGTGCCAGCAAATACCTCGGGACGGTGAACACTGAAGCTTTCTTT	CASKYLGTVNTEAFF
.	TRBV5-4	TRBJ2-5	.	TGTGCCAGCAGCTTGGACATTCAAGAGACCCAGTACTTC	CASSLDIQETQYF
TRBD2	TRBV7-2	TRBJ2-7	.	TGTGCCAGCAGCTTAGTCGCTAGCGGGAGTATAAACGAGCAGTACTTC	CASSLVASGSINEQYF
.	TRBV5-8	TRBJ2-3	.	TGTGCCAGCAGCTTTAGGGAGGCGGGAACTGGCCATACGCAGTATTTT	CASSFREAGTGHTQYF
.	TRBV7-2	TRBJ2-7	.	TGTGCCAGCATCCCGGACTTCGGGTATACCTACGAGCAGTACTTC	CASIPDFGYTYEQYF
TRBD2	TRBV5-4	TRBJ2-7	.	TGTGCCAGCAGCGGCGGACTAGCGGGAGGCTACGAGCAGTACTTC	CASSGGLAGGYEQYF
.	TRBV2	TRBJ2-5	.	TGTGCCAGCAGTGGACAGCAAGAGACCCAGTACTTC	CASSGQQETQYF
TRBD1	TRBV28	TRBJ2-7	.	TGTGCCAGTGGACAGGGGGGCACCTACGAGCAGTACTTC	CASGQGGTYEQYF
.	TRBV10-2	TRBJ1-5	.	TGCGCCACCGACCTCCAGGGTGGCAATCAGCCCCAGCATTTT	CATDLQGGNQPQHF
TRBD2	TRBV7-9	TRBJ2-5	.	TGTGCCAGCAGCTTAGGCCTAGCGGGAGTAGAGACCCAGTACTTC	CASSLGLAGVETQYF
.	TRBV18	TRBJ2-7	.	TGTGCCAGCTCCCTCGGGACGGTCTACGAGCAGTACTTC	CASSLGTVYEQYF
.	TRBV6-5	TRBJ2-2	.	TGTGCCAGCAGAAAAACTTCCGGGGCCGGGGAGCTGTTTTTT	CASRKTSGAGELFF
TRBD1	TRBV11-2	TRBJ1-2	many	TGTGCCAGCAGCATACAACGGGACAGTTATGGCTACACCTTC	CASSIQRDSYGYTF
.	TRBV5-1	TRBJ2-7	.	TGCGCCAGCAGCTTTCGGGCGGGTGCCTACGAGCAGTACTTC	CASSFRAGAYEQYF
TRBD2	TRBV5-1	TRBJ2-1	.	TGCGCCAGCAGCTTGGCCCCAGATAGCGGGATTTTGAATGAGCAGTTCTTC	CASSLAPDSGILNEQFF
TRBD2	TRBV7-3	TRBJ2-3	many	TGTGCCAGCAGCTTAAAAGCGGAAGCGGGGGCAGATACGCAGTATTTT	CASSLKAEAGADTQYF
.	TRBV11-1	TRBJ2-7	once	TGTGCCAGCAGCCTGGGGACTTCATACGAGCAGTACTTC	CASSLGTSYEQYF
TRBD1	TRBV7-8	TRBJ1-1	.	TGTGCCAGCAGCTTCTCGGGACAGGGGACTGAAGCTTTCTTT	CASSFSGQGTEAFF
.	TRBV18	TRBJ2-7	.	TGTGCCAGCTCACCATCCCTGAGCTACGAGCAGTACTTC	CASSPSLSYEQYF
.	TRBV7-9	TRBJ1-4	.	TGTGCCAGCAGCCAACAGGGCAGGAATGAAAAACTGTTTTTT	CASSQQGRNEKLFF
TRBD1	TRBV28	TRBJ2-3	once	TGTGCCAGTAGACCGGGACAGGGAAGCACAGATACGCAGTATTTT	CASRPGQGSTDTQYF
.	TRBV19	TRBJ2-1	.	TGTGCCAGTAGTACATATGAGGGTAAGCAGTTCTTC	CASSTYEGKQFF
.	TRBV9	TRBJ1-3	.	TGTGCCAGCAGCTCCGGCTGGTATTCTGGAAACACCATATATTTT	CASSSGWYSGNTIYF
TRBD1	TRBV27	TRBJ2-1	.	TGTGCCAGCAGCCGAACCGGGACAGGGGATGAAGAGCAGTTCTTC	CASSRTGTGDEEQFF
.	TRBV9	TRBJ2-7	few	TGTGCCAGCAGCGTAGCGGGACTCCTTAGCGAGCAGTACTTC	CASSVAGLLSEQYF
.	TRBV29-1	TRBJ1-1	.	TGCAGCGTTGAAGATATAGGGGCTTTCTTT	CSVEDIGAFF
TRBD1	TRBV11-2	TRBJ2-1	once	TGTGCCAGCAGCTTGGGACAGGGAGGGCTAGTATACAATGAGCAGTTCTTC	CASSLGQGGLVYNEQFF
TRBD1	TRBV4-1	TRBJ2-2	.	TGCGCCAGCAGCCAGAGAGGGACAGGGGATAGGGGGGAGCTGTTTTTT	CASSQRGTGDRGELFF
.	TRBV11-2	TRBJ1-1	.	TGTGCCAGCAGCTTCGACACTGAAGCTTTCTTT	CASSFDTEAFF